This T cell receptor beta chain was documented in a study of OX40 agonist ivuxolimab in advanced cancers. Study-wide context: Among those enrolled, mean age was approximately 62 years (range roughly 20 to 79) and about 81% were male. Study results and limitations: CD4+ and CD8+ T cells in blood underwent clonal expansion by week 6 at 0.1 to 3.0 mg/kg.

CDR3 length equals 15 residues. Germline values: CDR1 LGHNA, CDR2 YSLEER. The junction had 4 bases not matched to a gene; V was cut back by 2 bases and J by 4 bases. TCRdb keeps only in-frame clones here, not all; method: immunoSEQ multiplex PCR. The data contain about 89,000 clones, approximately 90% of them singletons. This clone was counted between two and nine times. The antigen remains undetermined. The chain links TRBV4-3 to TRBJ2-2; 7 bases line up with TRBD1. The sequence derives from an adult with an advanced solid tumor such as melanoma, head and neck, liver or kidney cancer. Source: CD4+ or CD8+ T cells sorted from blood, taken in a trial of the OX40 agonist ivuxolimab. The CDR3: CASSQMTGITGELFF. In DNA form, the CDR3 reads TGCGCCAGCAGCCAAATGACAGGGATCACCGGGGAGCTGTTTTTT.